The sequence of this TCR beta chain was determined in a study of shared clonotypes between healthy human individuals. Regarding the study as a whole: What naive subsets generally showed was a larger estimated richness than memory subsets showed. For naive CD4 cells, approximately 4.7% of clonotypes were shared across a few donors.

CD45RA-negative memory and CD45RA+ naive subsets were split from the CD4+ cells. With regard to this clone: Its antigen remains unknown.

Germline CDR1 and CDR2: SGHRS and YFSETQ. The CDR3 extends over 17 amino acids. V lost 4 bases, J lost 3 bases, and 13 bases stayed unmatched. Produced via immunoSEQ multiplex PCR; TCRdb's table is partial and in-frame only. The sample holds 2,500,000 or so clones; 90% to 95% are singletons and the top ten take more than 0.12%. The specimen sequenced was naive CD4+ T cells sorted from blood. This sample's subset: CD45RA+ positively selected. The chain has TRBV5-1 and TRBJ1-1; the match to TRBD1 covers 9 bases. The sequence was obtained from a man younger than 35 in good health. CDR3 coding DNA: TGCGCCAGCAGCCTGGACAGGGGTGGTAAAAGGGACACTGAAGCTTTCTTT. It codes for CASSLDRGGKRDTEAFF.